The 25 T cell receptor beta chains below were found in one sample sequenced in a study of somatic mutations in cytotoxic T cells in rheumatoid arthritis. The protocol was immunoSEQ multiplex PCR, while the TCRdb copy is restricted to in-frame clones and leaves out a portion. Of some 18,000 clones detected, around 80% appear once; the ten largest clones hold approximately 28%. The sample consisted of CD8+ T cells sorted from blood. These TCRs come from an adult with rheumatoid arthritis.

This chain links TRBV29-1 with TRBJ2-2, with 11 bases identical to TRBD1. Germline values: CDR1 SQVTM, CDR2 ANQGSEA. With V trimmed by 3 bases and J by 5 bases, 2 bases remained unmatched. This CDR3 is built from 14 residues. CDR3 nucleotides: TGCAGCGTTGAGGGACAGGGGGGAACCGGGGAGCTGTTTTTT. This sequence encodes CSVEGQGGTGELFF.

This chain uses TRBV19 with TRBJ2-7, with TRBD2 identical over 10 bases. The CDR3 runs 18 residues. V dropped 3 bases and J dropped 2; count of bases not matched to a gene: 13. Looked up from germline, CDR1 is LNHDA and CDR2 is SQIVND (reference sequence). The CDR3 nucleotides are TGTGCCAGTAGTATGGCTAGCGGGAGTAAGGCTCTAGCCTACGAGCAGTACTTC. Amino acid sequence: CASSMASGSKALAYEQYF.

The V gene is TRBV30, the J gene TRBJ2-7; D ambiguous. The CDR3 spans 11 residues. V was cut by 3 bases and J by 4 bases, with 7 bases left in between. The germline V gene has CDR1 GTSNPN and CDR2 SVGIG (reference sequence). CDR3 loop: CAWRVKYEQYF. In DNA, the CDR3 is TGTGCCTGGAGAGTTAAGTACGAGCAGTACTTC.

Only a few counts were recorded for this clone. CDR3 sequence (DNA): TGTGCCAGCGCGGACGGCGGGAGCTTCGAGCAGTACTTC. This gives the protein CASADGGSFEQYF. The rearrangement joins TRBV6-6 to TRBJ2-7; TRBD2 aligns across 7 bases. The CDR3 loop spans 13 amino acids. V lost 8 bases to trimming and J lost 6 bases; unmatched junction nucleotides: 10. Per the germline V gene, CDR1 is MNHNY and CDR2 is SVGAGI (reference sequence).

This chain joins TRBV27 and TRBJ2-1; 9 nucleotides agree with TRBD2. The germline CDR1 and CDR2 sequences are MNHEY and SMNVEV (reference sequence). The CDR3 is 15 amino acids. V was clipped by 3 bases and J by 9 bases; unmatched bases: 9. The CDR3 nucleotides are TGTGCCAGCAGTTTTGGGATAGCGGGAGTTCGTGAGCAGTTCTTC. Translation: CASSFGIAGVREQFF.

The gene calls are TRBV10-3 and TRBJ2-7, with 9 bases aligning to TRBD2. Per the germline V gene, CDR1 is ENHRY and CDR2 is SYGVKD. J was trimmed by 3 bases and V by 3 bases; bases with no gene match: 3. The CDR3 length is 14 residues. The CDR3 here is CAISEASGDYEQYF. DNA of the CDR3: TGTGCCATCAGTGAAGCTAGCGGGGACTACGAGCAGTACTTC.

This clone was counted only a few times. This chain uses TRBV6-5 with TRBJ1-1; D not certain. Between the trimmed V and J ends, which lost 5 bases and 9 bases, there was a span of 13 bases. The CDR3 runs 12 residues. The V gene's germline CDR1 is MNHEY and CDR2 SVGAGI. CDR3 nucleotides: TGTGCCAGCAGTCCCCCGGGGAGCCAAGCTTTCTTT. This codes for CASSPPGSQAFF.

The genes are TRBV18 and TRBJ1-5; D unresolved. The germline gives CDR1 KGHSH, CDR2 LQKENI. V was pared by 3 bases and J by 0 bases, with 18 bases between. The CDR3 length is 18 residues. In nucleotides, the CDR3 is TGTGCCAGCTCACCCTCAAGTGGCAGAGGATATAGCAATCAGCCCCAGCATTTT. It codes for CASSPSSGRGYSNQPQHF. The variable domain in full, with the rest retrieved from reference TRBV18 and TRBJ1-5, is NAGVMQNPRHLVRRRGQEARLRCSPMKGHSHVYWYRQLPEEGLKFMVYLQKENIIDESGMPKERFSAEFPKEGPSILRIQQVVRGDSAAYFCASSPSSGRGYSNQPQHFGDGTRLSIL.

V usage is TRBV19 and J usage is TRBJ2-7; TRBD1 might be the D (6 bases). The CDR3 extends over 14 amino acids. V gave up 5 bases and J gave up 4 bases, with 15 bases separating them. Germline loops: CDR1 LNHDA, CDR2 SQIVND (reference sequence). Here the CDR3 DNA reads TGTGCCAGTAGTTTAATAGGGGGATATTACGAGCAGTACTTC. This sequence encodes CASSLIGGYYEQYF.

This chain uses TRBV10-2 with TRBJ2-5; the match to TRBD2 covers 7 bases. Germline-derived CDR1 and CDR2 are WSHSY and SAAADI. The CDR3 is 12 amino acids. Trimming cost V 6 bases and J 4 bases; bases outside gene matches: 2. DNA for the CDR3: TGCGCCAGCAGAGTAGCGGGAGAGACCCAGTACTTC. It codes for CASRVAGETQYF.

The rearrangement joins TRBV6-1 to TRBJ2-3; 8 nucleotides align to TRBD2. Trimming at V came to 6 bases and at J to 2 bases, leaving 4 bases not matched to a gene. The germline CDR1 and CDR2 sequences are MNHNS and SASEGT. The CDR3 consists of 14 residues. The CDR3 is CASRVTSVTDTQYF. CDR3 DNA sequence: TGTGCCAGCAGGGTGACTAGCGTCACAGATACGCAGTATTTT.

This sequence joins TRBV10-3 and TRBJ2-1; D is unclear. Trimming left V 0 bases short and J 0 bases short, with 9 bases between. Looked up from germline, CDR1 is ENHRY and CDR2 is SYGVKD. The CDR3 runs to 16 residues. CDR3 DNA: TGTGCCATCAGTGAGTCTCCAGCTAGCTCCTACAATGAGCAGTTCTTC. As protein: CAISESPASSYNEQFF.

The chain joins TRBV5-1 to TRBJ2-7; no reliable D call. Germline V gene sequence: CDR1 SGHRS, CDR2 YFSETQ. The CDR3 contains 14 residues. Trimming cost V 4 bases and J 0 bases, with 11 bases left between them. CDR3 residues: CASSLGTYSYEQYF. CDR3 DNA: TGCGCCAGCAGCCTAGGCACGTACTCCTACGAGCAGTACTTC.

The chain is built from TRBV5-1 and TRBJ2-7; 10 nucleotides align to TRBD1. Germline V gives CDR1 SGHRS, CDR2 YFSETQ. Trimming took 2 bases from V and 5 from J; bases not matched to a gene: 7. CDR3 length: 15 amino acids. The CDR3 DNA follows: TGCGCCAGCAGCTTTACTGGACAGGGGGGCAACGAGCAGTACTTC. It specifies CASSFTGQGGNEQYF.

The chain combines TRBV10-1 with TRBJ2-7; D is ambiguous. The germline CDR1 and CDR2 sequences are WNHNN and SYGVQD (reference sequence). CDR3 length: 12 amino acids. The V end lost 0 bases, the J end lost 4 bases, and 4 bases lay between the germline ends. CDR3 loop: CASSESGYEQYF. In nucleotides, the CDR3 is TGCGCCAGCAGTGAGTCGGGATACGAGCAGTACTTC.

V usage is TRBV30 and J usage is TRBJ1-1; 7 bases align to TRBD1. CDR1 and CDR2 (germline): GTSNPN, SVGIG (reference sequence). The V and J ends lost 4 bases and 7 bases, in that order; junction bases with no gene match: 9. CDR3 size: 13 residues. This chain's CDR3 is CAWKGTALLEAFF. The CDR3 DNA is TGTGCCTGGAAGGGGACAGCGTTACTTGAAGCTTTCTTT. The entire variable domain, with the rest obtained from reference TRBV30 and TRBJ1-1, is as follows: SQTIHQWPATLVQPVGSPLSLECTVEGTSNPNLYWYRQAAGRGLQLLFYSVGIGQISSEVPQNLSASRPQDRQFILSSKKLLLSDSGFYLCAWKGTALLEAFFGQGTRLTVV.

CDR3 sequence: CSARSGIEAFF. Written as DNA, the CDR3 is TGCAGTGCTAGGTCTGGGATTGAAGCTTTCTTT. The gene calls are TRBV20-1 and TRBJ1-1; the D is unclear. Trimming removed 3 bases from V and 7 bases from J, with 9 bases in between. The CDR3 is 11 residues long. Germline V gene sequence: CDR1 DFQATT, CDR2 SNEGSKA (reference sequence).

V is TRBV9 and J is TRBJ2-7; tentative D call: TRBD2 (5 bases). The CDR3 contains 13 residues. Trimming shortened V by 3 bases and J by 5 bases, and 12 bases separated the two germline ends. The germline CDR1 and CDR2 sequences are SGDLS and YYNGEE. The CDR3 DNA is TGTGCCAGCAGCGCGCGGGCCAGCCACGAGCAGTACTTC. Translated: CASSARASHEQYF. Combining the CDR3 with reference TRBV9 and TRBJ2-7 gives the whole variable domain DSGVTQTPKHLITATGQRVTLRCSPRSGDLSVYWYQQSLDQGLQFLIQYYNGEERAKGNILERFSAQQFPDLHSELNLSSLELGDSALYFCASSARASHEQYFGPGTRLTVT.

The V call is TRBV7-9, the J call TRBJ2-5; tentatively, D is TRBD2 (6 bases). The J call is uncertain, as TRBJ2-7 better fits the DNA end. CDR1 is SEHNR, CDR2 FQNEAQ, per germline (reference sequence). There are 14 residues in the CDR3. In DNA form, the CDR3 reads TGTGCCAGCAGCCCCCCACTAGCTTTCTACGAGCAGTACTTC. As protein: CASSPPLAFYEQYF.

This sequence joins TRBV20-1 and TRBJ1-2, with unresolved D. This CDR3 region has 10 residues. Germline-derived CDR1 and CDR2 are DFQATT and SNEGSKA (reference sequence). The V gene lost 4 bases and the J gene lost 7 bases, with 7 bases spanning the gap. Here the CDR3 reads CSAMGGGYTF. The CDR3 bases are TGCAGTGCTATGGGAGGTGGCTACACCTTC.

The chain employs TRBV19 and TRBJ1-1; a possible D gene is TRBD1 (5 bases). Germline CDR1 and CDR2: LNHDA and SQIVND (reference sequence). CDR3 length: 15 amino acids. V was shortened by 3 bases and J by 0 bases, with 11 bases between the two germline ends. CDR3 sequence (DNA): TGTGCCAGTAGTATTTATGAGGGGCTGAACACTGAAGCTTTCTTT. It translates to CASSIYEGLNTEAFF.

A single count supports this clone. The CDR3 bases are TGCACCAGCAGCCTTCCGGGGGGGTGGGATCAGCCCCAGCATTTT. Translated: CTSSLPGGWDQPQHF. The chain carries TRBV1 and TRBJ1-5. TRBV1 is deemed a pseudogene. The CDR3 has 15 residues.

This sequence joins TRBV21-1 and TRBJ2-1; TRBD2 is the table's D call and was not checked against the DNA. TRBV21-1 is tagged as a pseudogene. The CDR3 covers 12 residues. CDR3 in amino acids: CASSKRDNEQFF. The CDR3 coding sequence is TGTGCCAGCAGCAAACGGGACAATGAGCAGTTCTTC.

The V call is TRBV6-7, the J call TRBJ1-5; TRBD1 might be the D (5 bases). TRBV6-7 is an ORF, with its function uncertain. Trimming took 6 bases from V and 5 from J, leaving 14 bases between them. This CDR3 contains 14 residues. Here the CDR3 reads CASSFDSGYQPQHF. CDR3 DNA sequence: TGTGCCAGCAGCTTTGACAGCGGATATCAGCCCCAGCATTTT.

The rearrangement uses TRBV5-1 and TRBJ2-7; weak D call: TRBD2 (5 bases). Germline V lookup: CDR1 SGHRS, CDR2 YFSETQ. Deletions cut 0 bases from V and 3 bases from J, with 10 bases between. The CDR3 spans 14 residues. The CDR3: CASSLEHGIYEQYF. CDR3 sequence (DNA): TGCGCCAGCAGCTTGGAACACGGGATCTACGAGCAGTACTTC.